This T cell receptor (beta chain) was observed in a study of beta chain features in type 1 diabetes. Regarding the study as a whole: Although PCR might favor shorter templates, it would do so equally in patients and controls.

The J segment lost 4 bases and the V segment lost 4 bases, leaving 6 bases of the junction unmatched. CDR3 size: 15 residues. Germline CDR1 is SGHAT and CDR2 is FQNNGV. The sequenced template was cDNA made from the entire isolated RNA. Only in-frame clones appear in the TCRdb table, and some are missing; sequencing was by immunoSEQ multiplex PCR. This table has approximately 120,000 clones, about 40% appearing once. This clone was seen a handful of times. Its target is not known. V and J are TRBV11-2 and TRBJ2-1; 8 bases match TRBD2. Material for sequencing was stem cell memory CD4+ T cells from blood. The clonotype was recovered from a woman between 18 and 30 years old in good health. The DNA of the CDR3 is TGTGCCAGCAGCTCAGCGGGAGCCCGGTACAATGAGCAGTTCTTC. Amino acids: CASSSAGARYNEQFF.